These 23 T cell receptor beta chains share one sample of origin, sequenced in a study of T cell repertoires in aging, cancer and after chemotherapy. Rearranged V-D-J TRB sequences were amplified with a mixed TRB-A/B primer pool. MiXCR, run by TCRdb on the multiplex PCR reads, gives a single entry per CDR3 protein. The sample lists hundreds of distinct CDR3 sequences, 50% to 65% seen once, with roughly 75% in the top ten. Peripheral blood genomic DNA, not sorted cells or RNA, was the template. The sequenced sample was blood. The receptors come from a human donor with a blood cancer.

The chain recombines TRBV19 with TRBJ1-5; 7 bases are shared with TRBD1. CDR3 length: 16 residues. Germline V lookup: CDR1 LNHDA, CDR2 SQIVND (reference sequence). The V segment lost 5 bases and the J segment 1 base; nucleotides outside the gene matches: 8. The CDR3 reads CASSARQGVSNQPQHF. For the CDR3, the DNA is TGTGCCAGTAGTGCTCGACAGGGTGTCAGCAATCAGCCCCAGCATTTT. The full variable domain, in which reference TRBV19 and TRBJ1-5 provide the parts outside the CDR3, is DGGITQSPKYLFRKEGQNVTLSCEQNLNHDAMYWYRQDPGQGLRLIYYSQIVNDFQKGDIAEGYSVSREKKESFPLTVTSAQKNPTAFYLCASSARQGVSNQPQHFGDGTRLSIL.

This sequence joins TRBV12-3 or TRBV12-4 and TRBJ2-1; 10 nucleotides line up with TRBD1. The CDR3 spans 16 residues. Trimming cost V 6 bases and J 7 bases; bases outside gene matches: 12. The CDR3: CASSPAGTGASNEQFF. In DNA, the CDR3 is TGTGCCAGCAGCCCCGCCGGGACAGGGGCATCAAATGAGCAGTTCTTC.

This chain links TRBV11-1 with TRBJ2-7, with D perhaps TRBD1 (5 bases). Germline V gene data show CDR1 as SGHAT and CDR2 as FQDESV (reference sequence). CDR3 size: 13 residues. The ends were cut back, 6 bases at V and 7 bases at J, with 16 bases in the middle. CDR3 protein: CASSQGPAREQYF. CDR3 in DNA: TGTGCCAGCAGTCAGGGCCCAGCAAGGGAGCAGTACTTC. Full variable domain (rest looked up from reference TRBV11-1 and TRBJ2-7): EAEVAQSPRYKITEKSQAVAFWCDPISGHATLYWYRQILGQGPELLVQFQDESVVDDSQLPKDRFSAERLKGVDSTLKIQPAELGDSAMYLCASSQGPAREQYFGPGTRLTVT.

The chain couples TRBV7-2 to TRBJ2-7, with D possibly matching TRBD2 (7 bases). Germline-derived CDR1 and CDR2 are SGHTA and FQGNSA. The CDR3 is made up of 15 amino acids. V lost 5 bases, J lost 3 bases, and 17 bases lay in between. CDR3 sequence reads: CASSTAGANLYEQYF. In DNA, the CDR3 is TGTGCCAGCAGCACGGCGGGGGCCAACCTCTACGAGCAGTACTTC.

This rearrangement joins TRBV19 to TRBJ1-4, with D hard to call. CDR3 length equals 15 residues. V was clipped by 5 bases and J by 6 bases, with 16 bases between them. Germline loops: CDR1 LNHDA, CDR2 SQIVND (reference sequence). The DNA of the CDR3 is TGTGCCAGTAGTCCGACGGTGAACTCCCATGAAAAACTGTTTTTT. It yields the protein CASSPTVNSHEKLFF.

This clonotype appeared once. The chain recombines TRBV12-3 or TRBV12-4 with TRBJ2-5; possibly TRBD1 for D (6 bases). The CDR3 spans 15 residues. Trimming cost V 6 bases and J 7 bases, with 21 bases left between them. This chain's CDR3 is CASSLGALMSGTQYF. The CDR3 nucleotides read TGTGCCAGCAGCCTGGGGGCCCTCATGTCGGGGACCCAGTACTTC.

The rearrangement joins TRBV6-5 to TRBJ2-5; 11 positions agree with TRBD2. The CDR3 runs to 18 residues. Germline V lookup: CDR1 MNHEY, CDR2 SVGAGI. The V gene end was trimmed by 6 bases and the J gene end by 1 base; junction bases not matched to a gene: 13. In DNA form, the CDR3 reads TGTGCCAGCAGCCGCCAGCCAGAACTAGCGGGGGCCCAAGAGACCCAGTACTTC. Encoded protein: CASSRQPELAGAQETQYF.

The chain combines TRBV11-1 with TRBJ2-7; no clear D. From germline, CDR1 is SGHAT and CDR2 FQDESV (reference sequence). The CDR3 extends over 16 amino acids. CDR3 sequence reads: CVSSLDRNVPSYEQYF. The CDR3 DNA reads TGTGTTAGCAGCTTAGATCGGAATGTCCCCTCCTACGAGCAGTACTTC.

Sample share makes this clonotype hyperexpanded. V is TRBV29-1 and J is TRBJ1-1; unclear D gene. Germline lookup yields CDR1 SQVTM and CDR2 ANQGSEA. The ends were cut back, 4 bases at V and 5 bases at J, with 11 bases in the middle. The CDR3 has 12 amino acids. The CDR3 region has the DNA TGCAGCGTTGTAGCGACTCATACTGAAGCTTTCTTT. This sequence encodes CSVVATHTEAFF.

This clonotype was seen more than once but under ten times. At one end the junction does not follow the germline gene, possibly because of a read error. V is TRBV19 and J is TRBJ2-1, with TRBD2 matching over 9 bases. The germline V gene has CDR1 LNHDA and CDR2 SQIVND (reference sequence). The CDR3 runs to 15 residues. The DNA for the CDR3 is TGTGCCAGTAGCCCCGCGGCCCAGCGGGGGGCGTCTCAGGTCTTC. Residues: CASSPAAQRGASQVF.

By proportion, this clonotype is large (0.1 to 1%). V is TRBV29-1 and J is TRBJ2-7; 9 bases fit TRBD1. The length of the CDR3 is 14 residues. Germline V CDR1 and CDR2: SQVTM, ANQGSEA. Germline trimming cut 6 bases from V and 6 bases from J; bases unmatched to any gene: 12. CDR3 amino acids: CSVDARQGGVEQYF. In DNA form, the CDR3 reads TGCAGCGTCGATGCCCGACAGGGGGGCGTCGAGCAGTACTTC.

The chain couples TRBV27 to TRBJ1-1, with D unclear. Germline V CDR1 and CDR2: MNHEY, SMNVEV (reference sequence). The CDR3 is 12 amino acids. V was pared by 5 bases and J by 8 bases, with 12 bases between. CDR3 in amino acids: CASSPRKGEAFF. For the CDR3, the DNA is TGTGCCAGCAGTCCCCGGAAGGGCGAAGCTTTCTTT.

The CDR3: CASSEGAGTYGYTF. In DNA form, the CDR3 reads TGTGCCAGCAGTGAAGGGGCAGGGACGTATGGCTACACCTTC. The chain recombines TRBV6-5 with TRBJ1-2; D possibly corresponds to TRBD1 (5 bases). The germline V gene encodes CDR1 MNHEY and CDR2 SVGAGI. The CDR3 consists of 14 residues. The ends were cut back, 5 bases at V and 5 bases at J, with 15 bases in the middle.

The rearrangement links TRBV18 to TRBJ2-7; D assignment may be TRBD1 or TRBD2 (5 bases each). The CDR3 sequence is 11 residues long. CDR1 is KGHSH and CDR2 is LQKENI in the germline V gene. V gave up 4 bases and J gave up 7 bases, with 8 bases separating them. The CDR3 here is CASSRGEEQYF. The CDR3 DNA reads TGTGCCAGCTCACGAGGGGAGGAGCAGTACTTC.

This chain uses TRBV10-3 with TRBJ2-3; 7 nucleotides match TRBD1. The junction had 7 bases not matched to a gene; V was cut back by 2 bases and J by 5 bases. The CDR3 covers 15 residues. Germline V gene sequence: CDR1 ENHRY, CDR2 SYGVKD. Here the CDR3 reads CAISEDRAVVDTQYF. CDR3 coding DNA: TGTGCCATCAGTGAGGACAGGGCTGTAGTAGATACGCAGTATTTT.

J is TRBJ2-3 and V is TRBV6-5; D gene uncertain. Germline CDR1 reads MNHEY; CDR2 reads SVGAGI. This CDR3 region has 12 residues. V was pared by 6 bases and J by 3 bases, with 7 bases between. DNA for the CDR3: TGTGCCAGCAGCTCCCTTACAGATACGCAGTATTTT. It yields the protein CASSSLTDTQYF.

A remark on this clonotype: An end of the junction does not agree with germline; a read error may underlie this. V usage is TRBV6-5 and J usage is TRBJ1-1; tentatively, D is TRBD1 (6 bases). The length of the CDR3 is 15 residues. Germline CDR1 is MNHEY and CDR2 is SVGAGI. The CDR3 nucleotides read TGTGCCAGCAGTGACTCGACGTCAGGGGCGGGTGAAGCTTTCTTT. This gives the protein CASSDSTSGAGEAFF.

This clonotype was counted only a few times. The CDR3 DNA sequence: TGTGCCACCAGCAGAGATCGGGGCTCGATGGGGGACCAAGAGACCCAGTACTTC. Residues: CATSRDRGSMGDQETQYF. This rearrangement joins TRBV15 to TRBJ2-5, with D perhaps assigned TRBD1 or TRBD2 (5 bases each). Trimming left V 0 bases short and J 0 bases short, with 17 bases between. The germline CDR1 and CDR2 sequences are LNHNV and YYDKDF (reference sequence). The CDR3 loop spans 18 amino acids.

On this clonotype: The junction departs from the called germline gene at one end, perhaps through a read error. DNA of the CDR3: TGTGCCATCAGTGATGGGACTAGCGGGACAGATACGCAGTATTTT. Its translation is CAISDGTSGTDTQYF. The chain carries TRBV12-3 or TRBV12-4 and TRBJ2-3, with 12 bases matching TRBD2. This CDR3 contains 15 residues.

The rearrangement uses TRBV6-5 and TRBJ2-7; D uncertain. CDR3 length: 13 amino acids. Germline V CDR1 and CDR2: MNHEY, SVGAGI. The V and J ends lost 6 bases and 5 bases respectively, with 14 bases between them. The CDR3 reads CASSFRPIHEQYF. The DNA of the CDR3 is TGTGCCAGCAGCTTTCGGCCGATTCACGAGCAGTACTTC.

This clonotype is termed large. DNA for the CDR3: TGTGCCAGCAGCAGATCCACCGGGGAGCTGTTTTTT. Amino acid sequence: CASSRSTGELFF. The V call is TRBV5-4, the J call TRBJ2-2, with no clear D. This CDR3 comprises 12 residues. The germline V and J ends were trimmed by 4 bases and 4 bases, with 5 bases remaining between them. From germline, CDR1 is SGHNT and CDR2 YYREEE (reference sequence).

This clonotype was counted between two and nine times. CDR3 sequence reads: CASKGAGGTMKQFF. The CDR3 coding sequence is TGTGCCAGCAAAGGGGCAGGGGGGACAATGAAGCAGTTCTTC. The genes are TRBV27 and TRBJ2-1, with a tentative D call TRBD1 (7 bases). CDR1 is MNHEY and CDR2 is SMNVEV in the germline V gene (reference sequence). Trimming left V 7 bases short and J 11 bases short, with 21 bases between. CDR3 length: 14 residues.

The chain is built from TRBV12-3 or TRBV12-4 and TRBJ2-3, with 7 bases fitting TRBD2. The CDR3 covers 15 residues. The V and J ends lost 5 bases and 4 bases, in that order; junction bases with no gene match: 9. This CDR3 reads CASSPSAGEADTQYF. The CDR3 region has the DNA TGTGCCAGCAGTCCTTCGGCGGGGGAGGCAGATACGCAGTATTTT.